This entry lists 30 T cell receptor beta chains sequenced from one sample in a study of blood T cell repertoires in COVID-19. TCRdb's table, derived via immunoSEQ multiplex PCR, lists solely in-frame clones and lacks some. The sample lists around 210,000 clones, roughly 85% occurring once. The sample comprised peripheral blood. These receptors came from a man in his forties or fifties with COVID-19, enrolled during active disease.

V is TRBV4-2 and J is TRBJ1-1; TRBD1 is a possible D gene (5 bases). The CDR3 is made up of 14 amino acids. Germline lookup yields CDR1 LGHNA and CDR2 YNFKEQ. V dropped 0 bases and J dropped 6 bases, with 11 bases sitting between them. The CDR3 region is CASSQDGDSPEAFF. CDR3 nucleotide sequence: TGTGCCAGCAGCCAAGATGGTGACAGTCCTGAAGCTTTCTTT.

This clone was seen once. V and J are TRBV6-5 and TRBJ1-1; no clear D gene. Trimming removed 5 bases at V and 11 bases at J, with 21 bases between. Germline loops: CDR1 MNHEY, CDR2 SVGAGI. The CDR3 spans 14 residues. CDR3 region: CASSNRRADRTAFF. The CDR3 DNA sequence: TGTGCCAGCAGTAACCGGAGGGCGGACCGAACGGCTTTCTTT.

This chain uses TRBV27 with TRBJ2-7, with 8 positions matching TRBD1. V shed 4 bases and J 1 base; nucleotides not matched to a gene: 9. Per the germline V gene, CDR1 is MNHEY and CDR2 is SMNVEV (reference sequence). The CDR3 runs 16 residues. Written as DNA, the CDR3 is TGTGCCAGCAGTTCGAGGGACAGGCCCATGTCCTACGAGCAGTACTTC. Residues: CASSSRDRPMSYEQYF.

The chain joins TRBV2 to TRBJ2-1; D is possibly TRBD2 (5 bases). This CDR3 has 15 residues. V gave up 3 bases and J gave up 4 bases, with 13 bases separating them. The germline gives CDR1 SNHLY, CDR2 FYNNEI. This CDR3 reads CASSEVASSYNEQFF. The CDR3, as DNA: TGTGCCAGCAGTGAGGTAGCGAGCTCTTACAATGAGCAGTTCTTC.

The chain joins TRBV6-5 to TRBJ1-2; 12 bases fit TRBD1. Germline CDR1 and CDR2: MNHEY and SVGAGI. This CDR3 contains 15 residues. The J segment lost 8 bases and the V segment lost 1 base, leaving 5 bases of the junction unmatched. In nucleotides, the CDR3 is TGTGCCAGCAGTTACTTCCCCGGGACAGGGGGCGGCTACACCTTC. The encoded protein is CASSYFPGTGGGYTF.

This chain joins TRBV11-2 and TRBJ1-1; D not certain. The CDR3 extends over 15 amino acids. Trimming took 3 bases from V and 4 from J, leaving 15 bases between them. The germline CDR1 and CDR2 sequences are SGHAT and FQNNGV. CDR3 sequence: CASSFLGRRTTEAFF. In DNA, the CDR3 is TGTGCCAGCAGCTTTTTGGGCCGGAGGACCACTGAAGCTTTCTTT.

The chain recombines TRBV21-1 with TRBJ1-6; the table's TRBD1 call for D was not verified on the DNA. TRBV21-1 is marked as a pseudogene. The CDR3 runs 19 residues. The CDR3 sequence: CAGKPAGQEIKVRDSPLHF. The CDR3, as DNA: TGTGCCGGAAAACCCGCGGGACAGGAAATTAAGGTAAGGGATTCACCCCTCCACTTT.

A remark on this clone: This CDR3 is also generated by other DNA sequences in the sample. V is TRBV11-2 and J is TRBJ2-7; 10 bases line up with TRBD1. CDR3 size: 14 residues. CDR1 and CDR2 from the germline V gene are SGHAT and FQNNGV. The V segment lost 1 base and the J segment 3 bases; nucleotides outside the gene matches: 0. The CDR3 is CASSLGTGGYEQYF. In DNA, the CDR3 is TGTGCCAGCAGCTTAGGGACAGGGGGCTACGAGCAGTACTTC. Together with reference TRBV11-2 and TRBJ2-7, the CDR3 gives the full variable domain: EAGVAQSPRYKIIEKRQSVAFWCNPISGHATLYWYQQILGQGPKLLIQFQNNGVVDDSQLPKDRFSAERLKGVDSTLKIQPAKLEDSAVYLCASSLGTGGYEQYFGPGTRLTVT.

In its sample, this clone was seen once. This chain connects TRBV7-2 to TRBJ2-3, with 16 bases that match TRBD2. CDR3 length equals 19 residues. Germline lookup yields CDR1 SGHTA and CDR2 FQGNSA. With 6 bases clipped from V and 0 bases from J, the junction kept 9 bases outside the gene matches. CDR3 loop: CASRTTRGLAGGSTDTQYF. The CDR3 DNA reads TGTGCCAGCAGAACTACGCGGGGACTAGCGGGGGGGAGCACAGATACGCAGTATTTT.

This clone was detected once. The V call is TRBV4-3, the J call TRBJ1-2; TRBD1 agrees at 7 bases. V lost 0 bases and J lost 8; bases outside the gene matches: 12. The CDR3 sequence is 16 residues long. Germline values: CDR1 LGHNA, CDR2 YSLEER. CDR3 residues: CASSQDRGQARTGYTF. The CDR3 DNA reads as TGCGCCAGCAGCCAAGACAGAGGACAGGCCCGCACAGGCTACACCTTC.

At least ten counts were recorded for this clone. Other DNA sequences in the sample encode the same CDR3. This rearrangement joins TRBV5-1 to TRBJ2-2, with 8 bases aligning to TRBD1. CDR1 and CDR2 from the germline V gene are SGHRS and YFSETQ. This CDR3 is built from 16 residues. Trimming took 4 bases from V and 0 from J; bases not matched to a gene: 5. This CDR3 is CASSLDRGANTGELFF. The CDR3 nucleotides are TGCGCCAGCAGCCTCGACAGGGGCGCGAACACCGGGGAGCTGTTTTTT.

The rearrangement links TRBV11-2 to TRBJ2-3; 12 bases match TRBD2. V shed 5 bases, J shed 0 bases, and the junction held 12 bases outside the gene matches. The germline V gene has CDR1 SGHAT and CDR2 FQNNGV. The CDR3 is 19 residues long. The chain's CDR3 is CASSRSLAGGTASTDTQYF. The CDR3 nucleotides are TGTGCCAGCAGCCGCTCACTAGCGGGGGGCACAGCTAGCACAGATACGCAGTATTTT.

The rearrangement links TRBV4-3 to TRBJ1-4; D gene uncertain. Germline loops: CDR1 LGHNA, CDR2 YSLEER. V lost 0 bases and J 4 bases, leaving 9 bases between the germline ends. This CDR3 is built from 15 residues. As DNA, the CDR3 is TGCGCCAGCAGCCAAGATCAAGGAGGTAATGAAAAACTGTTTTTT. It specifies CASSQDQGGNEKLFF.

J is TRBJ2-1 and V is TRBV30, with D tentatively TRBD1 (5 bases). The germline CDR1 and CDR2 sequences are GTSNPN and SVGIG (reference sequence). This CDR3 has 15 residues. V was pared by 0 bases and J by 0 bases, with 9 bases between. CDR3 bases: TGTGCCTGGAGTGTACAGGAAAGCTCCTACAATGAGCAGTTCTTC. Residues: CAWSVQESSYNEQFF. Looking up the rest from reference TRBV30 and TRBJ2-1 gives the full variable domain: SQTIHQWPATLVQPVGSPLSLECTVEGTSNPNLYWYRQAAGRGLQLLFYSVGIGQISSEVPQNLSASRPQDRQFILSSKKLLLSDSGFYLCAWSVQESSYNEQFFGPGTRLTVL.

The V gene is TRBV6-5, the J gene TRBJ1-6; 9 nucleotides agree with TRBD1. This CDR3 spans 15 amino acids. V dropped 6 bases and J dropped 12; count of bases not matched to a gene: 12. Germline V CDR1 and CDR2: MNHEY, SVGAGI. The CDR3 sequence: CASRKGQGFWGPLHF. The CDR3 region has the DNA TGTGCCAGCAGAAAGGGACAGGGCTTCTGGGGACCCCTCCACTTT.

The gene calls are TRBV5-1 and TRBJ1-1, with a tentative D call TRBD1 (5 bases). The V and J ends lost 0 bases and 4 bases respectively, with 10 bases between them. Germline loops: CDR1 SGHRS, CDR2 YFSETQ. This CDR3 comprises 14 residues. The CDR3 is CASSLAGQGTEAFF. In nucleotides, the CDR3 is TGCGCCAGCAGCTTGGCAGGGCAGGGCACTGAAGCTTTCTTT. The variable domain in full, with the rest retrieved from reference TRBV5-1 and TRBJ1-1, is KAGVTQTPRYLIKTRGQQVTLSCSPISGHRSVSWYQQTPGQGLQFLFEYFSETQRNKGNFPGRFSGRQFSNSRSEMNVSTLELGDSALYLCASSLAGQGTEAFFGQGTRLTVV.

The chain links TRBV5-5 to TRBJ2-7; 9 nucleotides agree with TRBD1. CDR3 length: 14 residues. CDR1 SGHKS and CDR2 YYEKEE come from the germline V gene (reference sequence). V shed 4 bases, J shed 3 bases, and the junction held 5 bases outside the gene matches. The CDR3 sequence: CASSPGQGYYEQYF. As DNA, the CDR3 is TGTGCCAGCAGCCCGGGACAGGGATACTACGAGCAGTACTTC.

The chain combines TRBV15 with TRBJ2-3; no reliable D call. Trimming cost V 3 bases and J 6 bases, with 10 bases left between them. Germline-derived CDR1 and CDR2 are LNHNV and YYDKDF (reference sequence). The CDR3 is made up of 13 amino acids. For the CDR3, the DNA is TGTGCCACCAGCAGCTACCGGCGGGATACGCAGTATTTT. Protein product: CATSSYRRDTQYF.

This chain connects TRBV7-9 to TRBJ2-1; D unclear. Germline V gene sequence: CDR1 SEHNR, CDR2 FQNEAQ (reference sequence). The CDR3 has 16 amino acids. V gave up 5 bases and J gave up 0 bases, with 14 bases separating them. CDR3 residues: CASSPRLGSSYNEQFF. In DNA, the CDR3 is TGTGCCAGCAGCCCGCGACTCGGAAGCTCCTACAATGAGCAGTTCTTC.

The chain has TRBV7-2 and TRBJ1-2, with D uncertain. Trimming removed 7 bases from V and 8 bases from J, with 17 bases in between. Germline CDR1 and CDR2: SGHTA and FQGNSA. This CDR3 is 13 amino acids long. In DNA, the CDR3 is TGTGCCAGCACCAATCCCTCAGTGGAGGGCTACACCTTC. Its translation: CASTNPSVEGYTF. Full variable domain (remainder filled in from reference TRBV7-2 and TRBJ1-2): GAGVSQSPSNKVTEKGKDVELRCDPISGHTALYWYRQSLGQGLEFLIYFQGNSAPDKSGLPSDRFSAERTGGSVSTLTIQRTQQEDSAVYLCASTNPSVEGYTFGSGTRLTVV.

The chain couples TRBV3-1 (or the pseudogene TRBV3-2) to TRBJ1-2; D unresolved. CDR3 length equals 13 residues. CDR1 LGHDT and CDR2 YNNKEL come from the germline V gene (reference sequence). V was clipped by 1 base and J by 6 bases, with 9 bases between them. The CDR3 spells CASSQGGQHGYTF. CDR3 DNA sequence: TGTGCCAGCAGCCAAGGAGGTCAGCATGGCTACACCTTC.

V is TRBV14 and J is TRBJ2-7; D is possibly TRBD2 (5 bases). From germline, CDR1 is SGHDN and CDR2 FVKESK. Trimming took 1 base from V and 0 from J, leaving 10 bases between them. This CDR3 is 15 amino acids long. This CDR3 reads CASSQGSGSSYEQYF. CDR3 nucleotide sequence: TGTGCCAGCAGCCAAGGTTCGGGGAGCTCCTACGAGCAGTACTTC.

V and J are TRBV27 and TRBJ1-2; 8 nucleotides align to TRBD1. The V gene end was trimmed by 4 bases and the J gene end by 2 bases; junction bases not matched to a gene: 9. CDR1 is MNHEY and CDR2 is SMNVEV in the germline V gene (reference sequence). The length of the CDR3 is 16 residues. The CDR3 here is CASSSARTGLNYGYTF. In DNA form, the CDR3 reads TGTGCCAGCAGTTCAGCCCGGACAGGGCTCAACTATGGCTACACCTTC.

This clone was recorded a few times. This chain links TRBV6-2 or TRBV6-3 with TRBJ1-2; 7 nucleotides align to TRBD1. Trimming at V came to 5 bases and at J to 4 bases, leaving 7 bases not matched to a gene. The germline V gene encodes CDR1 MNHEY and CDR2 SVGEGT. The CDR3 runs to 14 residues. Here the CDR3 reads CASSRQGVSYGYTF. The CDR3 nucleotides read TGTGCCAGCAGTAGACAGGGAGTAAGCTATGGCTACACCTTC.

The rearrangement joins TRBV9 to TRBJ1-1; 10 nucleotides agree with TRBD1. V was pared by 3 bases and J by 7 bases, with 9 bases of the junction left unmatched. Germline V gene lookup returns CDR1 SGDLS and CDR2 YYNGEE. This CDR3 region has 15 residues. The CDR3 DNA is TGTGCCAGCAGCGCGGGACAGGGGAAAGGATTTGAAGCTTTCTTT. It specifies CASSAGQGKGFEAFF.

The genes are TRBV7-3 and TRBJ2-2; D might be TRBD1 (6 bases). The CDR3 is 15 amino acids. Germline V CDR1 and CDR2: SGHTA, FQGTGA. Trimming shortened V by 4 bases and J by 3 bases, and 12 bases separated the two germline ends. The CDR3 region is CASSSQGIDTGELFF. CDR3 DNA: TGTGCCAGCAGCTCTCAGGGGATCGACACCGGGGAGCTGTTTTTT.

The chain employs TRBV21-1 and TRBJ2-1; the D call in the table, TRBD2, was not verified against the DNA. TRBV21-1 is classified as a pseudogene. The CDR3 loop spans 19 amino acids. For the CDR3, the DNA is TGTGCCAGCAGCCCGAATCCCGGACTAGCGGGGGGGCGGGGTGATGAGCAGTTCTTC. Protein sequence: CASSPNPGLAGGRGDEQFF.

V and J are TRBV5-1 and TRBJ1-1, with TRBD1 identical over 10 bases. The trim removed 3 bases at V and 5 bases at J, leaving 7 bases unmatched. CDR1 and CDR2 (germline): SGHRS, YFSETQ. CDR3 length: 15 residues. Here the CDR3 DNA reads TGCGCCAGCAGCTACCGACAGGGGGCTTTTACTGAAGCTTTCTTT. Amino acids: CASSYRQGAFTEAFF.

This clone was picked up a small number of times. The rearrangement uses TRBV18 and TRBJ2-2, with TRBD1 matching 10 bases. Germline V gene sequence: CDR1 KGHSH, CDR2 LQKENI. The CDR3 consists of 15 residues. Trimming at V came to 2 bases and at J to 7 bases, leaving 4 bases not matched to a gene. The CDR3 DNA reads as TGTGCCAGCTCACCAAGACAGGGGGCTGGCGGGGAGCTGTTTTTT. Its protein is CASSPRQGAGGELFF.

This clone was counted between two and nine times. V gene TRBV7-2 combines with J gene TRBJ2-5; 10 bases are a match to TRBD2. V gave up 3 bases and J gave up 3 bases; unmatched junction bases: 1. Per germline, CDR1 SGHTA and CDR2 FQGNSA. The CDR3 has 14 amino acids. The CDR3 here is CASSFGLAEETQYF. The CDR3 DNA reads as TGTGCCAGCAGCTTCGGACTAGCGGAAGAGACCCAGTACTTC. The variable domain in full, with the rest retrieved from reference TRBV7-2 and TRBJ2-5, is GAGVSQSPSNKVTEKGKDVELRCDPISGHTALYWYRQSLGQGLEFLIYFQGNSAPDKSGLPSDRFSAERTGGSVSTLTIQRTQQEDSAVYLCASSFGLAEETQYFGPGTRLLVL.